The 26 T cell receptor beta chains below were found in one sample sequenced in a study of cytomegalovirus exposure and HLA in healthy donors. The PCR made use of 60 Vbeta and 13 Jbeta primers. Method: immunoSEQ multiplex PCR; TCRdb's copy keeps in-frame clones and lacks some. The data hold about 180,000 clones, with under 85% observed a single time. The source material was PBMCs. These receptors were collected from a male donor in good health and CMV-seronegative.

The chain uses TRBV30 and TRBJ2-7; possibly TRBD2 for D (7 bases). The CDR3 is 16 residues long. CDR1 and CDR2 from the germline V gene are GTSNPN and SVGIG (reference sequence). V was cut by 3 bases and J by 0 bases, with 18 bases left in between. CDR3 in amino acids: CAWSVPGGAYSYEQYF. The CDR3 DNA follows: TGTGCCTGGAGCGTTCCTGGGGGGGCTTACTCCTACGAGCAGTACTTC.

This sequence joins TRBV30 and TRBJ2-1, with 11 bases aligning to TRBD2. This CDR3 has 15 residues. V gave up 0 bases and J gave up 10 bases; unmatched junction bases: 8. The germline CDR1 and CDR2 sequences are GTSNPN and SVGIG (reference sequence). This CDR3 reads CAWSVGLAGGGEQFF. CDR3 in DNA: TGTGCCTGGAGTGTAGGCCTAGCGGGGGGTGGGGAGCAGTTCTTC. Looking up the rest from reference TRBV30 and TRBJ2-1 gives the full variable domain: SQTIHQWPATLVQPVGSPLSLECTVEGTSNPNLYWYRQAAGRGLQLLFYSVGIGQISSEVPQNLSASRPQDRQFILSSKKLLLSDSGFYLCAWSVGLAGGGEQFFGPGTRLTVL.

This chain connects TRBV28 to TRBJ1-5, with 8 bases identical to TRBD1. This CDR3 comprises 15 residues. The V gene's germline CDR1 is MDHEN and CDR2 SYDVKM. With 3 bases clipped from V and 6 bases from J, the junction kept 7 bases outside the gene matches. The CDR3, as DNA: TGTGCCAGCAGTTTTTCGACAGGGGTAGGTCAGCCCCAGCATTTT. It codes for CASSFSTGVGQPQHF. Full variable domain (missing parts from reference TRBV28 and TRBJ1-5): DVKVTQSSRYLVKRTGEKVFLECVQDMDHENMFWYRQDPGLGLRLIYFSYDVKMKEKGDIPEGYSVSREKKERFSLILESASTNQTSMYLCASSFSTGVGQPQHFGDGTRLSIL.

CDR3 loop: CASMKGQISTDTQYF. CDR3 nucleotides: TGTGCCAGCATGAAGGGACAGATAAGCACAGATACGCAGTATTTT. The chain combines TRBV18 with TRBJ2-3, with 7 bases lining up with TRBD1. The CDR3 totals 15 residues. Germline assignment: CDR1 KGHSH and CDR2 LQKENI. V was pared by 8 bases and J by 0 bases, with 8 bases of the junction left unmatched. Full variable domain (missing parts from reference TRBV18 and TRBJ2-3): NAGVMQNPRHLVRRRGQEARLRCSPMKGHSHVYWYRQLPEEGLKFMVYLQKENIIDESGMPKERFSAEFPKEGPSILRIQQVVRGDSAAYFCASMKGQISTDTQYFGPGTRLTVL.

Worth noting for this clone: Other DNA sequences in the same sample also yield this CDR3. The gene calls are TRBV9 and TRBJ2-2, with a possible D match to TRBD2 (6 bases). The CDR3 is 15 residues long. CDR1 SGDLS and CDR2 YYNGEE come from the germline V gene. V shed 2 bases and J shed 2 bases, with 10 bases lying between them. The CDR3 loop is CASSVGGKNTGELFF. The CDR3 region has the DNA TGTGCCAGCAGCGTGGGGGGAAAAAACACCGGGGAGCTGTTTTTT.

V gene TRBV4-2 combines with J gene TRBJ1-5; 7 bases agree with TRBD1. This CDR3 contains 15 residues. V lost 3 bases to trimming and J lost 4 bases; unmatched junction nucleotides: 6. The V gene's germline CDR1 is LGHNA and CDR2 YNFKEQ. CDR3 nucleotide sequence: TGTGCCAGCAGCCAGTCCTCAGGGGGGAATCAGCCCCAGCATTTT. Residues: CASSQSSGGNQPQHF.

This rearrangement joins TRBV10-2 to TRBJ1-2; TRBD1 is a possible D gene (6 bases). This CDR3 is built from 14 residues. Trimming pared 6 bases from V and 2 bases from J, leaving 13 bases between. Germline V gene lookup returns CDR1 WSHSY and CDR2 SAAADI. The CDR3 loop reads CASSADSANYGYTF. The CDR3 DNA follows: TGCGCCAGCAGCGCGGACAGCGCAAACTATGGCTACACCTTC.

The chain employs TRBV30 and TRBJ1-5; TRBD1 matches at 11 bases. V was pared by 1 base and J by 5 bases, with 13 bases of the junction left unmatched. The germline V gene has CDR1 GTSNPN and CDR2 SVGIG (reference sequence). The CDR3 is 18 amino acids. The CDR3 DNA is TGTGCCTGGAGTGGGGGGACAGGGGGGTTGATGTGGGATCAGCCCCAGCATTTT. Translation: CAWSGGTGGLMWDQPQHF.

This clone was observed a few times. This chain uses TRBV10-3 with TRBJ1-5; possible D gene TRBD1, 6 bases. The CDR3 extends over 13 amino acids. V was trimmed by 10 bases and J by 6 bases, leaving 16 bases between them. Germline-derived CDR1 and CDR2 are ENHRY and SYGVKD. The CDR3 protein is CATMDSGAQPQHF. CDR3 DNA sequence: TGTGCCACAATGGACAGTGGGGCTCAGCCCCAGCATTTT.

To note about this clone: At the DNA level, this CDR3 is encoded by other sequences in the same sample as well. This sequence joins TRBV5-1 and TRBJ1-3; 9 bases are a match to TRBD1. Germline V gene sequence: CDR1 SGHRS, CDR2 YFSETQ. The CDR3 loop spans 18 amino acids. Losses at the gene ends were 5 bases for V and 0 bases for J; bases not matched to a gene: 12. The CDR3 here is CASSYGQGLGVSGNTIYF. The CDR3 coding sequence is TGCGCCAGCAGTTATGGACAGGGGCTTGGCGTCTCTGGAAACACCATATATTTT. Full variable domain (outside the CDR3, taken from reference TRBV5-1 and TRBJ1-3): KAGVTQTPRYLIKTRGQQVTLSCSPISGHRSVSWYQQTPGQGLQFLFEYFSETQRNKGNFPGRFSGRQFSNSRSEMNVSTLELGDSALYLCASSYGQGLGVSGNTIYFGEGSWLTVV.

This clone has a single count. The genes are TRBV7-9 and TRBJ1-2; D perhaps matches TRBD1 (6 bases). CDR1 and CDR2 from the germline V gene are SEHNR and FQNEAQ (reference sequence). Trimming pared 2 bases from V and 4 bases from J, leaving 17 bases between. The CDR3 has 16 amino acids. This chain's CDR3 is CASSLPGAVRIYGYTF. CDR3 DNA: TGTGCCAGCAGCTTACCAGGGGCGGTTCGTATCTATGGCTACACCTTC. Complete variable domain (other parts from reference TRBV7-9 and TRBJ1-2): DTGVSQNPRHKITKRGQNVTFRCDPISEHNRLYWYRQTLGQGPEFLTYFQNEAQLEKSRLLSDRFSAERPKGSFSTLEIQRTEQGDSAMYLCASSLPGAVRIYGYTFGSGTRLTVV.

The chain has TRBV28 and TRBJ2-2; D is perhaps TRBD1 (6 bases). Germline CDR1 reads MDHEN; CDR2 reads SYDVKM. Trimming shortened V by 3 bases and J by 5 bases, and 13 bases separated the two germline ends. The CDR3 has 15 residues. CDR3 in DNA: TGTGCCAGCAGTTTTTGGGGGCTGGGGACCGGGGAGCTGTTTTTT. As protein: CASSFWGLGTGELFF.

The genes are TRBV7-8 and TRBJ1-5; tentatively, D is TRBD1 (5 bases). The CDR3 sequence is 16 residues long. Germline values: CDR1 SGHVS, CDR2 FQNEAQ. The V gene lost 1 base and the J gene lost 2 bases, with 12 bases spanning the gap. CDR3 nucleotides: TGTGCCAGCAGCTTAGGTTCAAGGGGTGGCAATCAGCCCCAGCATTTT. Protein sequence: CASSLGSRGGNQPQHF.

The V and J genes are TRBV7-9 and TRBJ2-1; TRBD2 agrees at 13 bases. The germline CDR1 and CDR2 sequences are SEHNR and FQNEAQ (reference sequence). V dropped 0 bases and J dropped 4; count of bases not matched to a gene: 3. The CDR3 covers 17 residues. CDR3 loop: CASSLARGLAGYNEQFF. The CDR3 DNA reads as TGTGCCAGCAGCTTAGCGCGGGGACTAGCGGGATACAATGAGCAGTTCTTC.

This chain joins TRBV9 and TRBJ2-7; 11 nucleotides match TRBD2. The CDR3 contains 16 residues. The ends lost 2 bases at V and 7 bases at J; junction bases unmatched: 11. The V gene's germline CDR1 is SGDLS and CDR2 YYNGEE. CDR3: CASSVGTSGSSGEQYF. The CDR3 coding sequence is TGTGCCAGCAGCGTCGGGACTAGCGGATCCTCGGGGGAGCAGTACTTC.

A note on this clone: In the same sample, other DNA sequences code for this CDR3. The V call is TRBV15, the J call TRBJ2-3; D uncertain. Trimming shortened V by 0 bases and J by 5 bases, and 6 bases separated the two germline ends. This CDR3 has 13 amino acids. CDR1 is LNHNV, CDR2 YYDKDF, per germline (reference sequence). This CDR3 is CATSRDRRDTQYF. The CDR3 DNA reads TGTGCCACCAGCAGAGATCGGAGAGATACGCAGTATTTT.

This clone showed up just a few times. V usage is TRBV5-4 and J usage is TRBJ1-3; 7 bases align to TRBD1. The germline V gene has CDR1 SGHNT and CDR2 YYREEE (reference sequence). The V and J ends lost 8 bases and 1 base, in that order; junction bases with no gene match: 12. This CDR3 comprises 16 residues. The CDR3 nucleotides are TGTGCCAGTTTTAGAGGGGGCGCAGGTTCTGGAAACACCATATATTTT. Amino acids: CASFRGGAGSGNTIYF.

This chain joins TRBV2 and TRBJ2-2; no clear D gene. V lost 7 bases, J lost 4 bases, and 4 bases lay in between. Germline lookup yields CDR1 SNHLY and CDR2 FYNNEI. The CDR3 totals 11 residues. The CDR3 bases are TGTGCCAGCAAACTCACCGGGGAGCTGTTTTTT. Protein: CASKLTGELFF.

This chain connects TRBV28 to TRBJ2-7; 10 positions match TRBD1. V was pared by 8 bases and J by 5 bases, with 12 bases of the junction left unmatched. CDR3 length equals 15 residues. CDR1 and CDR2 (germline): MDHEN, SYDVKM. The CDR3 DNA reads TGTGCCAGCGCTTTTACGGGACAGGGGATGAACGAGCAGTACTTC. As protein: CASAFTGQGMNEQYF.

This clone was seen only once. CDR3 residues: CASSFGETGGEQYF. CDR3 in DNA: TGTGCCAGCAGTTTCGGGGAGACAGGAGGAGAGCAGTACTTC. The genes are TRBV6-6 and TRBJ2-7; D is possibly TRBD1 (6 bases). Trimming cost V 4 bases and J 7 bases, with 17 bases left between them. Germline CDR1 MNHNY, CDR2 SVGAGI (reference sequence). The CDR3 is made up of 14 amino acids.

The chain links TRBV7-9 to TRBJ2-1, with TRBD2 matching 8 bases. The V gene's germline CDR1 is SEHNR and CDR2 FQNEAQ (reference sequence). Trimming at V came to 5 bases and at J to 10 bases, leaving 4 bases not matched to a gene. This CDR3 is built from 12 residues. This chain's CDR3 is CASSTRLAEQFF. The CDR3 nucleotides read TGTGCCAGCAGCACGAGACTAGCGGAGCAGTTCTTC.

This clone has more than one count but fewer than ten. This rearrangement joins TRBV4-3 to TRBJ1-4; D remains ambiguous. The V gene's germline CDR1 is LGHNA and CDR2 YSLEER. This CDR3 has 15 amino acids. Between the trimmed V and J ends, which lost 0 bases and 8 bases, there was a span of 13 bases. The CDR3 sequence: CASSQDYRDLEKLFF. In DNA form, the CDR3 reads TGCGCCAGCAGCCAAGATTACCGGGATTTAGAAAAACTGTTTTTT.

The chain has TRBV6-1 and TRBJ1-1; TRBD1 might be the D (5 bases). Germline CDR1 MNHNS, CDR2 SASEGT. The CDR3 length is 12 residues. V lost 8 bases and J lost 1, with 8 bases in between. The CDR3 DNA follows: TGTGCCAGCCCCGGGGGGAACACTGAAGCTTTCTTT. Translating gives CASPGGNTEAFF.

This chain links TRBV6-5 with TRBJ1-1; D is unresolved. This CDR3 spans 14 amino acids. Trimming shortened V by 5 bases and J by 4 bases, and 14 bases separated the two germline ends. Germline V gene data show CDR1 as MNHEY and CDR2 as SVGAGI. The CDR3 here is CASSPRGFGTEAFF. As DNA, the CDR3 is TGTGCCAGCAGTCCCCGGGGTTTTGGCACTGAAGCTTTCTTT.

The chain links TRBV19 to TRBJ1-5; 7 bases are shared with TRBD1. This CDR3 has 14 residues. Trimming at V came to 3 bases and at J to 7 bases, leaving 6 bases not matched to a gene. Germline V gene lookup returns CDR1 LNHDA and CDR2 SQIVND (reference sequence). CDR3 amino acids: CASSMRQGGQPQHF. DNA for the CDR3: TGTGCCAGTAGTATGCGACAGGGTGGCCAGCCCCAGCATTTT.

The V call is TRBV9, the J call TRBJ2-1, with no clear D. The CDR3 consists of 14 residues. Between the trimmed V and J ends, which lost 4 bases and 8 bases, there was a span of 16 bases. Germline V gives CDR1 SGDLS, CDR2 YYNGEE. CDR3 nucleotides: TGTGCCAGCAGCCCTGCCACCTTATCGGATGAGCAGTTCTTC. This codes for CASSPATLSDEQFF.